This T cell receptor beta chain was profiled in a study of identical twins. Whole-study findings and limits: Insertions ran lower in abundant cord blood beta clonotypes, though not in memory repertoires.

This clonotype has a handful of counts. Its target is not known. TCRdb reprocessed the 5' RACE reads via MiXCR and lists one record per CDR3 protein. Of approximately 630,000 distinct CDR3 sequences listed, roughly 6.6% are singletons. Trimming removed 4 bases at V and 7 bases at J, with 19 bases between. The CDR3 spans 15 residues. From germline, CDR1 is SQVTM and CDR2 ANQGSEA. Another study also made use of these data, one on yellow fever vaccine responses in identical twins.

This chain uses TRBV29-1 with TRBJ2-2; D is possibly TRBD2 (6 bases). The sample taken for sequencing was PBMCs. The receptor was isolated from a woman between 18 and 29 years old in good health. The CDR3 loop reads CSVGVVRGNYGELFF. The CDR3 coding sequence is TGCAGCGTTGGAGTCGTCCGGGGGAATTACGGGGAGCTGTTTTTT.